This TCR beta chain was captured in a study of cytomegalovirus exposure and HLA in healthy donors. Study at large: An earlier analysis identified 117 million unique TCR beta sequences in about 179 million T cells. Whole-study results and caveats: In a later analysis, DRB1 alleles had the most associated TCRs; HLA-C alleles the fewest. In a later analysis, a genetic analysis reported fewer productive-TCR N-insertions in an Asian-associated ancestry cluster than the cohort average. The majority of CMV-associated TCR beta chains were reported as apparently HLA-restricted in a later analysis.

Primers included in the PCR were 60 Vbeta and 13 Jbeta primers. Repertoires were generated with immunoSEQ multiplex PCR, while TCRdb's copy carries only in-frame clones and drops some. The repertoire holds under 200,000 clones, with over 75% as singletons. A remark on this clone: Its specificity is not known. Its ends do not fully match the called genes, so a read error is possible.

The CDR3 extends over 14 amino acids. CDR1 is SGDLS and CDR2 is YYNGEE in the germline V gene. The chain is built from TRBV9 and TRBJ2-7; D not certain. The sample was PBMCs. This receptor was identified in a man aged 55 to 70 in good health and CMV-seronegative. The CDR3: CASGVDWSAYEQYF. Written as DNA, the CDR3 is TGTGCCAGCGGCGTAGATTGGAGCGCCTACGAGCAGTACTTC.